These 32 T cell receptor beta chains originate from one sample sequenced in a study of cytomegalovirus exposure and HLA in healthy donors. 13 Jbeta primers and 60 Vbeta primers were used for the PCR. Only in-frame clones appear in the TCRdb table, and some are missing; sequencing was by immunoSEQ multiplex PCR. This sample has about 99,000 clones, with around 77% found just once. Material: PBMCs. The source is a man aged 35 to 55 in good health and CMV-seronegative.

The rearrangement uses TRBV30 and TRBJ1-1; D is perhaps TRBD1 (6 bases). This CDR3 is 11 amino acids long. Per the germline V gene, CDR1 is GTSNPN and CDR2 is SVGIG (reference sequence). DNA of the CDR3: TGTGCACTCTCCAGGGGCACTGAAGCTTTCTTT. Translating gives CALSRGTEAFF.

V gene TRBV7-9 combines with J gene TRBJ1-5; TRBD1 might be the D (6 bases). Trimming took off 1 base at V and 3 bases at J, with 7 bases between the two ends. This CDR3 has 14 residues. Germline CDR1 SEHNR, CDR2 FQNEAQ (reference sequence). The CDR3 here is CASSLGDTNQPQHF. The CDR3 DNA reads TGTGCCAGCAGCTTAGGGGACACCAATCAGCCCCAGCATTTT.

This clone appeared a single time. V and J are TRBV29-1 and TRBJ2-5; 10 positions match TRBD1. CDR3 length: 12 residues. In germline, CDR1 is SQVTM, CDR2 ANQGSEA. J lost 5 bases, V lost 7 bases, and 4 bases had no gene match. CDR3 coding DNA: TGCAGCGGACAGGGGGCGGTGGAGACCCAGTACTTC. Translated, it gives CSGQGAVETQYF.

The rearrangement links TRBV11-2 to TRBJ2-3; 10 nucleotides line up with TRBD1. The CDR3 totals 15 residues. Looked up from germline, CDR1 is SGHAT and CDR2 is FQNNGV. V was clipped by 4 bases and J by 2 bases; unmatched bases: 3. The CDR3 protein is CASSYDRGHTDTQYF. In DNA, the CDR3 is TGTGCCAGCAGCTACGACAGGGGGCACACAGATACGCAGTATTTT.

The genes are TRBV7-2 and TRBJ2-7; a weak D match, TRBD1 (6 bases). Germline CDR1 and CDR2: SGHTA and FQGNSA. This CDR3 region has 14 residues. V was shortened by 5 bases and J by 6 bases, with 17 bases between the two germline ends. For the CDR3, the DNA is TGTGCCAGCAGCGGACGATTGCAGGGGAGCGAGCAGTACTTC. Translated, it gives CASSGRLQGSEQYF.

The table lists this clone with a few counts. This chain links TRBV4-2 with TRBJ2-7; 11 nucleotides align to TRBD2. The CDR3 sequence is 18 residues long. Looked up from germline, CDR1 is LGHNA and CDR2 is YNFKEQ. The V gene end was trimmed by 4 bases and the J gene end by 6 bases; junction bases not matched to a gene: 17. The CDR3: CASSPELAGAASRAEQYF. The CDR3 DNA reads TGTGCCAGCAGCCCGGAACTAGCGGGAGCCGCCAGCCGGGCCGAGCAGTACTTC.

The chain is built from TRBV11-3 and TRBJ2-3, with a possible D match to TRBD2 (7 bases). The CDR3 has 15 residues. Per germline, CDR1 SGHNT and CDR2 YENEEA. V dropped 5 bases and J dropped 7 bases, with 19 bases sitting between them. The DNA of the CDR3 is TGTGCCAGCAGCCCGTTAGGGGGAGGGCCACATACGCAGTATTTT. It codes for CASSPLGGGPHTQYF.

This sequence joins TRBV7-8 and TRBJ1-6, with 7 bases fitting TRBD1. This CDR3 contains 14 residues. Trimming cost V 6 bases and J 3 bases; bases outside gene matches: 2. CDR1 SGHVS and CDR2 FQNEAQ come from the germline V gene. The CDR3 spells CASRTGLYNSPLHF. CDR3 DNA sequence: TGTGCCAGCAGGACAGGGCTCTATAATTCACCCCTCCACTTT.

This clone showed up just a few times. The chain employs TRBV4-1 and TRBJ2-5; TRBD1 might be the D (5 bases). The end of the DNA is better explained by TRBJ2-7, so the J call may be wrong. The CDR3 has 15 residues. In germline, CDR1 is MGHRA, CDR2 YSYEKL. Here the CDR3 reads CASSQEERTGYEQYF. In DNA form, the CDR3 reads TGCGCCAGCAGCCAAGAAGAAAGAACAGGCTACGAGCAGTACTTC.

The chain uses TRBV28 and TRBJ2-5; 8 bases are a match to TRBD2. The DNA end lines up better with TRBJ2-7; the J call may be wrong. CDR3 size: 14 residues. Germline lookup yields CDR1 MDHEN and CDR2 SYDVKM. The CDR3 sequence is CATRGASGFNEQYF. The CDR3, as DNA: TGTGCCACAAGGGGGGCTAGCGGGTTCAACGAGCAGTACTTC.

The chain recombines TRBV7-9 with TRBJ2-3; the D gene is possibly TRBD2 (7 bases). V shed 1 base and J shed 2 bases, with 13 bases lying between them. Germline lookup yields CDR1 SEHNR and CDR2 FQNEAQ (reference sequence). CDR3 length: 16 amino acids. CDR3 DNA: TGTGCCAGCAGCTTAGAGGGGGGGAGCACCACAGATACGCAGTATTTT. Its translation is CASSLEGGSTTDTQYF.

The CDR3 nucleotides read TGTGCCAGCAGTTTAGACTACAATGAGCAGTTCTTC. This sequence encodes CASSLDYNEQFF. This chain joins TRBV2 and TRBJ2-1; D is uncertain. The V gene's germline CDR1 is SNHLY and CDR2 FYNNEI. The CDR3 consists of 12 residues. V lost 5 bases and J 3 bases, leaving 5 bases between the germline ends.

The CDR3 sequence is CASRYSTDTQYF. CDR3 bases: TGTGCCAGCAGGTATAGCACAGATACGCAGTATTTT. This chain uses TRBV7-2 with TRBJ2-3; no clear D gene. From germline, CDR1 is SGHTA and CDR2 FQGNSA. Trimming stripped 6 bases from V and 0 bases from J, with 4 bases between. The CDR3 is made up of 12 amino acids.

The chain is built from TRBV28 and TRBJ1-1; TRBD1 aligns across 7 bases. CDR1 MDHEN and CDR2 SYDVKM come from the germline V gene. This CDR3 region has 12 residues. V gave up 6 bases and J gave up 7 bases; unmatched junction bases: 5. CDR3 region: CASRPGQREAFF. As DNA, the CDR3 is TGTGCCAGCAGGCCGGGACAGCGTGAAGCTTTCTTT.

This chain connects TRBV21-1 to TRBJ2-7; TRBD1 is the table's D call and was not checked against the DNA. TRBV21-1 represents a pseudogene. The CDR3 sequence is 18 residues long. For the CDR3, the DNA is TGTGCCAGCAGCAGGCAACCCGGGACAGGGTTTCGGGACTACGAGCAGTACTTC. Residues: CASSRQPGTGFRDYEQYF.

A few counts support this clone. The rearrangement uses TRBV30 and TRBJ1-2; a possible D gene is TRBD1 (6 bases). The germline CDR1 and CDR2 sequences are GTSNPN and SVGIG (reference sequence). This CDR3 spans 14 amino acids. Trimming took off 3 bases at V and 8 bases at J, with 19 bases between the two ends. This CDR3 reads CAWSIRTDSIGYTF. The DNA for the CDR3 is TGTGCCTGGAGCATCAGGACAGACAGTATCGGCTACACCTTC. Variable domain in full (rest from reference TRBV30 and TRBJ1-2): SQTIHQWPATLVQPVGSPLSLECTVEGTSNPNLYWYRQAAGRGLQLLFYSVGIGQISSEVPQNLSASRPQDRQFILSSKKLLLSDSGFYLCAWSIRTDSIGYTFGSGTRLTVV.

This clone came up once. This chain links TRBV18 with TRBJ2-6; 7 nucleotides align to TRBD1. The CDR3 extends over 17 amino acids. Per germline, CDR1 KGHSH and CDR2 LQKENI. J lost 2 bases, V lost 6 bases, and 10 bases had no gene match. CDR3 residues: CASSRDRRDAGANVLTF. The CDR3 DNA follows: TGTGCCAGCTCTAGGGACAGAAGAGACGCTGGGGCCAACGTCCTGACTTTC. Complete variable domain (other parts from reference TRBV18 and TRBJ2-6): NAGVMQNPRHLVRRRGQEARLRCSPMKGHSHVYWYRQLPEEGLKFMVYLQKENIIDESGMPKERFSAEFPKEGPSILRIQQVVRGDSAAYFCASSRDRRDAGANVLTFGAGSRLTVL.

This clone was recorded only once. The rearrangement uses TRBV7-9 and TRBJ1-1; no clear D gene. Deletions cut 5 bases from V and 0 bases from J, with 7 bases between. The CDR3 totals 13 residues. The germline gives CDR1 SEHNR, CDR2 FQNEAQ (reference sequence). In nucleotides, the CDR3 is TGTGCCAGCAGCGAAACACTGAACACTGAAGCTTTCTTT. It codes for CASSETLNTEAFF.

This chain uses TRBV5-1 with TRBJ1-2; 8 positions match TRBD1. The germline gives CDR1 SGHRS, CDR2 YFSETQ. The CDR3 length is 15 residues. V was pared by 3 bases and J by 4 bases, with 8 bases of the junction left unmatched. This CDR3 is CASSSGQGGAYGYTF. The CDR3 bases are TGCGCCAGCAGCTCAGGACAGGGAGGAGCCTATGGCTACACCTTC.

This clone was seen more than once but under ten times. The chain links TRBV7-3 to TRBJ2-3, with 11 bases fitting TRBD2. This CDR3 region has 16 residues. J lost 2 bases, V lost 2 bases, and 3 bases had no gene match. Germline V gene lookup returns CDR1 SGHTA and CDR2 FQGTGA. The CDR3 nucleotides read TGTGCCAGCAGCTTACTAGCGGGGGGCCCCACAGATACGCAGTATTTT. It yields the protein CASSLLAGGPTDTQYF.

This clone has only one observation. V is TRBV2 and J is TRBJ1-1; D unresolved. Germline CDR1 reads SNHLY; CDR2 reads FYNNEI. This CDR3 has 15 amino acids. V dropped 0 bases and J dropped 2 bases, with 10 bases sitting between them. The CDR3 here is CASSEAAPGNTEAFF. The CDR3 bases are TGTGCCAGCAGTGAAGCGGCCCCAGGAAACACTGAAGCTTTCTTT.

The chain has TRBV7-2 and TRBJ2-5; possible D gene TRBD2, 6 bases. Trimming cost V 3 bases and J 7 bases, with 18 bases left between them. This CDR3 is 15 amino acids long. Germline V CDR1 and CDR2: SGHTA, FQGNSA. The CDR3 coding sequence is TGTGCCAGCAGCTTCCCCGAGACTAGTCTAGGGACCCAGTACTTC. Protein product: CASSFPETSLGTQYF.

CDR3 residues: CASSPSRDYGYTF. The CDR3 DNA sequence: TGTGCCAGCTCACCATCCCGGGACTATGGCTACACCTTC. The chain has TRBV18 and TRBJ1-2, with D unclear. V lost 2 bases, J lost 3 bases, and 7 bases lay in between. Germline V gene lookup returns CDR1 KGHSH and CDR2 LQKENI. The CDR3 covers 13 residues.

The table lists this clone with a count of one. V usage is TRBV5-6 and J usage is TRBJ1-2; possible D gene TRBD1, 5 bases. There are 16 residues in the CDR3. V was shortened by 0 bases and J by 7 bases, with 19 bases between the two germline ends. Germline lookup yields CDR1 SGHDT and CDR2 YYEEEE. CDR3 sequence (DNA): TGTGCCAGCAGCTTGGTTGACAGTTTAGAGGAAGTTGGCTACACCTTC. Translated, it gives CASSLVDSLEEVGYTF.

This clone was seen a handful of times. This rearrangement joins TRBV6-1 to TRBJ1-5; D possibly corresponds to TRBD1 (6 bases). Germline-derived CDR1 and CDR2 are MNHNS and SASEGT. The CDR3 spans 16 residues. The V gene lost 2 bases and the J gene lost 2 bases, with 13 bases spanning the gap. The CDR3 DNA follows: TGTGCCAGCAGTGAAATTCGGGGGGGGCGCAATCAGCCCCAGCATTTT. Translation gives CASSEIRGGRNQPQHF.

This clone was found a few times. The J gene is TRBJ2-1, the V gene TRBV10-3; D uncertain. The germline CDR1 and CDR2 sequences are ENHRY and SYGVKD. Trimming pared 1 base from V and 3 bases from J, leaving 16 bases between. CDR3 length: 17 amino acids. CDR3 bases: TGTGCCATCAGTGAGTTCCCCGGCAGGAATTACTACAATGAGCAGTTCTTC. Translated, it gives CAISEFPGRNYYNEQFF.

This clone came up once. The chain uses TRBV11-3 and TRBJ2-5; 8 bases fit TRBD2. The end of the DNA is better explained by TRBJ2-7, so the J call may be wrong. The CDR3 spans 13 residues. Germline V CDR1 and CDR2: SGHNT, YENEEA. CDR3 coding DNA: TGTGCCAGCAGCTCTAGCGGGTCCTACGAGCAGTACTTC. This translates into CASSSSGSYEQYF.

The chain couples TRBV6-5 to TRBJ1-1, with D unresolved. Trimming took off 7 bases at V and 1 base at J, with 4 bases between the two ends. This CDR3 is 11 amino acids long. Germline V CDR1 and CDR2: MNHEY, SVGAGI. The CDR3 loop reads CASIRNTEAFF. The DNA for the CDR3 is TGTGCCAGCATCAGGAACACTGAAGCTTTCTTT.

J is TRBJ2-5 and V is TRBV27; D remains unclear. V was trimmed by 0 bases and J by 5 bases, leaving 7 bases between them. From germline, CDR1 is MNHEY and CDR2 SMNVEV (reference sequence). The CDR3 consists of 13 residues. CDR3 region: CASSLSFRETQYF. The DNA for the CDR3 is TGTGCCAGCAGTTTATCGTTCCGGGAGACCCAGTACTTC.

The rearrangement uses TRBV29-1 and TRBJ2-5, with D perhaps TRBD2 (5 bases). The length of the CDR3 is 13 residues. V was pared by 5 bases and J by 4 bases, with 14 bases between. Germline values: CDR1 SQVTM, CDR2 ANQGSEA. The CDR3 sequence is CSVSSRVLETQYF. Written as DNA, the CDR3 is TGCAGCGTTAGTTCGAGGGTCTTAGAGACCCAGTACTTC. The full variable domain, rest sourced from reference TRBV29-1 and TRBJ2-5, is SAVISQKPSRDICQRGTSLTIQCQVDSQVTMMFWYRQQPGQSLTLIATANQGSEATYESGFVIDKFPISRPNLTFSTLTVSNMSPEDSSIYLCSVSSRVLETQYFGPGTRLLVL.

This clone was detected only once. The rearrangement links TRBV27 to TRBJ2-4; 9 bases are shared with TRBD1. V was clipped by 5 bases and J by 8 bases; unmatched bases: 10. CDR3 length equals 15 residues. Per germline, CDR1 MNHEY and CDR2 SMNVEV (reference sequence). CDR3 sequence reads: CASSRRDRVLDIQYF. The CDR3 DNA sequence: TGTGCCAGCAGTCGCCGGGACAGGGTATTAGACATTCAGTACTTC.

The J gene is TRBJ2-2, the V gene TRBV5-1, with D unclear. Germline lookup yields CDR1 SGHRS and CDR2 YFSETQ. V lost 0 bases and J 8 bases, leaving 17 bases between the germline ends. The CDR3 extends over 16 amino acids. The CDR3 nucleotides read TGCGCCAGCAGCTTGGGCGTTGGCAGGATTATAGGGGAGCTGTTTTTT. It yields the protein CASSLGVGRIIGELFF.